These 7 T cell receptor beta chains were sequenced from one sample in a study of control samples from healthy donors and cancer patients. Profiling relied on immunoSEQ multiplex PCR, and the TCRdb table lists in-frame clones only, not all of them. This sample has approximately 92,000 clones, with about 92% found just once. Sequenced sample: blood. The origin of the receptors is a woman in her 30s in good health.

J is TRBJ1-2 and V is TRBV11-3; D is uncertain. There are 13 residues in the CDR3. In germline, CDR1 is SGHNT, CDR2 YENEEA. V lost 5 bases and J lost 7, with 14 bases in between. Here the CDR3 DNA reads TGTGCCAGCAGCCCCTCATATACGTCTGGCTACACCTTC. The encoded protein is CASSPSYTSGYTF.

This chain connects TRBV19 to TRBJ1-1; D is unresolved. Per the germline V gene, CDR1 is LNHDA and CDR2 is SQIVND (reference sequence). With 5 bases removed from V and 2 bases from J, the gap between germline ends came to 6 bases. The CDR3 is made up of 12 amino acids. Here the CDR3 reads CASSFSNTEAFF. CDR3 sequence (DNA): TGTGCCAGTAGTTTCTCCAACACTGAAGCTTTCTTT.

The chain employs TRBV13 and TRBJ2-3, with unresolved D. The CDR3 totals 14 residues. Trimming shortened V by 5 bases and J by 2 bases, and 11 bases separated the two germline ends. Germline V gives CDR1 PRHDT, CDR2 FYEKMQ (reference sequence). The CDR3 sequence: CASSLWVFTDTQYF. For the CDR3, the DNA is TGTGCCAGCAGCCTTTGGGTCTTCACAGATACGCAGTATTTT.

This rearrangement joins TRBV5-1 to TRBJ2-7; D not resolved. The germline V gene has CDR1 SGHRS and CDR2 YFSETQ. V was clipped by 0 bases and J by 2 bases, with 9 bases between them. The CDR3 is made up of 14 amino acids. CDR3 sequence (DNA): TGCGCCAGCAGCTTGGAAGGGAATGCCTACGAGCAGTACTTC. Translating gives CASSLEGNAYEQYF.

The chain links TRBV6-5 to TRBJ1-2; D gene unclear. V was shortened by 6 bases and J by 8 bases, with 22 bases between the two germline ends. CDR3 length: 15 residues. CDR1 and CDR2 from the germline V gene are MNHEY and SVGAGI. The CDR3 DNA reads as TGTGCCAGCAGACCACGACATTTTTCTCGTATGGGCTACACCTTC. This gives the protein CASRPRHFSRMGYTF.

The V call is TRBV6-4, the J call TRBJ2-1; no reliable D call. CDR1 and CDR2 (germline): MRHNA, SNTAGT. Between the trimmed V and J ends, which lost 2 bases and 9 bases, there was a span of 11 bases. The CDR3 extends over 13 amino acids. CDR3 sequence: CASSDQPSGEQFF. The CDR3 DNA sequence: TGTGCCAGCAGTGACCAACCTAGTGGTGAGCAGTTCTTC.

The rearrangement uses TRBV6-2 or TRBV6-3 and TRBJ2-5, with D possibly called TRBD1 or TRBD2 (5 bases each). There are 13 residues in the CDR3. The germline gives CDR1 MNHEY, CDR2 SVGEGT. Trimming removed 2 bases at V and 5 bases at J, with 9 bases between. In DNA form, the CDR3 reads TGTGCCAGCAGTTACGGGGGATGGGAGACCCAGTACTTC. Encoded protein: CASSYGGWETQYF.